The 17 T cell receptor beta chains presented below share a single source sample, sequenced in a study of regulatory T cells in long-lasting Graves disease. CDR3-region Arm-PCR and iRepertoire HTBI primers produced the TCR beta libraries. TCRdb re-analysed the multiplex PCR reads in MiXCR, keeping a single row per CDR3 protein. The sample contains hundreds of thousands of distinct CDR3 sequences, approximately 15% of which appear only once. This sample's time point: newly diagnosed GD, antithyroid drugs for less than 3 months. After RNA was extracted from PBMCs, the TCR library was made from it. The data were also submitted as part of a second study, on T cells in Graves' hyperthyroidism and ophthalmopathy.

The source material was peripheral blood mononuclear cells (PBMCs), sampled at new diagnosis, from a patient treated with antithyroid drugs. These receptors all come from a woman under 40 with Graves disease.

This rearrangement joins TRBV2 to TRBJ2-2; D remains unclear. The V gene lost 2 bases and the J gene lost 2 bases, with 6 bases spanning the gap. CDR3 length: 14 amino acids. CDR1 and CDR2 from the germline V gene are SNHLY and FYNNEI. In nucleotides, the CDR3 is TGTGCCAGCAGTGAATGGAAAAACACCGGGGAGCTGTTTTTT. Protein sequence: CASSEWKNTGELFF.

In its sample, this clonotype was seen many times. This chain connects TRBV7-6 to TRBJ2-2, with 11 nucleotides matching TRBD2. Trimming removed 1 base from V and 4 bases from J; junction bases left unmatched: 5. The germline V gene encodes CDR1 SGHVS and CDR2 FNYEAQ. The CDR3 length is 17 residues. The CDR3 reads CASSLGLAGGLTGELFF. In DNA form, the CDR3 reads TGTGCCAGCAGCTTAGGGCTAGCGGGAGGACTCACCGGGGAGCTGTTTTTT.

Note on this clonotype: A much larger clone differs by one base, so this may be a read error. The chain recombines TRBV12-3 or TRBV12-4 with TRBJ2-7, with TRBD1 identical over 10 bases. V gave up 6 bases and J gave up 6 bases; unmatched junction bases: 2. The CDR3 contains 12 residues. CDR3 coding DNA: TGTGCCAGCAGCCGACAGGGGGCCGAGCAGTACTTC. Amino acids: CASSRQGAEQYF.

This rearrangement joins TRBV6-4 to TRBJ2-2; the D gene is possibly TRBD2 (7 bases). The germline gives CDR1 MRHNA, CDR2 SNTAGT. This CDR3 has 16 residues. With 6 bases removed from V and 0 bases from J, the gap between germline ends came to 14 bases. CDR3 loop: CASRARGAANTGELFF. The DNA of the CDR3 is TGTGCCAGCAGAGCCCGGGGGGCTGCGAACACCGGGGAGCTGTTTTTT.

This chain joins TRBV7-9 and TRBJ1-2; D is unresolved. This CDR3 has 16 residues. V dropped 1 base and J dropped 2 bases, with 14 bases sitting between them. Germline-derived CDR1 and CDR2 are SEHNR and FQNEAQ (reference sequence). CDR3 loop: CASSLVDRTRNYGYTF. The CDR3 DNA reads as TGTGCCAGCAGCTTAGTAGATAGGACCCGGAACTATGGCTACACCTTC.

The chain employs TRBV5-1 and TRBJ1-5; D unclear. There are 14 residues in the CDR3. CDR1 is SGHRS and CDR2 is YFSETQ in the germline V gene. With 3 bases removed from V and 4 bases from J, the gap between germline ends came to 11 bases. The CDR3 bases are TGCGCCAGCAGCTCAATACCGGGGAATCAGCCCCAGCATTTT. Amino acid sequence: CASSSIPGNQPQHF. The full variable domain, completed using reference TRBV5-1 and TRBJ1-5, is KAGVTQTPRYLIKTRGQQVTLSCSPISGHRSVSWYQQTPGQGLQFLFEYFSETQRNKGNFPGRFSGRQFSNSRSEMNVSTLELGDSALYLCASSSIPGNQPQHFGDGTRLSIL.

The genes are TRBV27 and TRBJ2-1; 9 bases agree with TRBD2. Germline V CDR1 and CDR2: MNHEY, SMNVEV (reference sequence). The CDR3 runs 15 residues. J was trimmed by 6 bases and V by 2 bases; bases with no gene match: 5. For the CDR3, the DNA is TGTGCCAGCAGTTTAGGCGGGGGGGGGCTCAATGAGCAGTTCTTC. Translation: CASSLGGGGLNEQFF.

This chain uses TRBV20-1 with TRBJ1-2; no reliable D call. CDR3 length equals 13 residues. Looked up from germline, CDR1 is DFQATT and CDR2 is SNEGSKA (reference sequence). Trimming took 7 bases from V and 5 from J, leaving 17 bases between them. The CDR3 region is CSGTEGGRYGYTF. CDR3 sequence (DNA): TGCAGTGGCACAGAGGGTGGGAGGTATGGCTACACCTTC.

Here the CDR3 DNA reads TGTGCCAGCAGCTTAGAGGACCGGGAGCTGTTTTTT. This sequence encodes CASSLEDRELFF. This chain links TRBV5-6 with TRBJ2-2; the D is unclear. Per the germline V gene, CDR1 is SGHDT and CDR2 is YYEEEE. Trimming took 2 bases from V and 9 from J, leaving 8 bases between them. This CDR3 is built from 12 residues.

This clonotype was recorded at least ten times. Here the CDR3 DNA reads TGTGCCAGCAGTTTAGGGCGTATGGCGGGCGATACGCAGTATTTT. It specifies CASSLGRMAGDTQYF. The chain is built from TRBV12-3 or TRBV12-4 and TRBJ2-3, with a tentative D call TRBD2 (5 bases). CDR3 length: 15 residues. V shed 1 base and J shed 6 bases, with 14 bases lying between them.

With regard to this clonotype: Since a much larger clone is just one base distant, this may be a read error. The chain joins TRBV28 to TRBJ2-7, with D perhaps matching TRBD2 (5 bases). The CDR3 has 12 amino acids. From germline, CDR1 is MDHEN and CDR2 SYDVKM. The CDR3: CVSSSPAGWQYF. The CDR3 DNA reads TGTGTCAGCAGTTCCCCGGCGGGCTGGCAGTACTTC.

This clonotype was seen only a few times. The CDR3 protein is CASTVRPSSYNEQFF. The CDR3 DNA follows: TGTGCCAGTACGGTACGGCCGAGCTCCTACAATGAGCAGTTCTTC. The V gene is TRBV19, the J gene TRBJ2-1; no firm D call. Trimming cost V 7 bases and J 0 bases, with 13 bases left between them. The CDR3 covers 15 residues. CDR1 LNHDA and CDR2 SQIVND come from the germline V gene (reference sequence). The full variable domain, with the rest looked up from reference TRBV19 and TRBJ2-1, is DGGITQSPKYLFRKEGQNVTLSCEQNLNHDAMYWYRQDPGQGLRLIYYSQIVNDFQKGDIAEGYSVSREKKESFPLTVTSAQKNPTAFYLCASTVRPSSYNEQFFGPGTRLTVL.

V is TRBV14 and J is TRBJ1-2, with D possibly being TRBD1 (5 bases). Germline CDR1 and CDR2: SGHDN and FVKESK. The CDR3 length is 13 residues. Trimming stripped 2 bases from V and 7 bases from J, with 11 bases between. CDR3 protein: CASSQIGVRGYTF. For the CDR3, the DNA is TGTGCCAGCAGCCAAATAGGGGTGCGTGGCTACACCTTC.

In its sample, this clonotype was seen many times. The J gene is TRBJ2-2, the V gene TRBV6-1, with 8 positions matching TRBD2. The CDR3 contains 16 residues. Germline V gives CDR1 MNHNS, CDR2 SASEGT. Trimming cost V 5 bases and J 7 bases; bases outside gene matches: 12. CDR3 sequence: CASSTRPGRANGELFF. CDR3 in DNA: TGTGCCAGCAGTACCCGGCCCGGGAGGGCCAACGGGGAGCTGTTTTTT.

This clonotype came up many times. J is TRBJ1-1 and V is TRBV28; possible D gene TRBD1, 5 bases. Germline V lookup: CDR1 MDHEN, CDR2 SYDVKM. The V end was cut by 2 bases, the J end by 1 base, with 17 bases between. The CDR3 loop spans 17 amino acids. This CDR3 reads CASSLIGTGQSNTEAFF. CDR3 in DNA: TGTGCCAGCAGTTTAATTGGTACGGGGCAGTCGAACACTGAAGCTTTCTTT.

This clonotype has a count of ten or more. The rearrangement links TRBV28 to TRBJ1-2; maybe TRBD1 (5 bases). Trimming removed 6 bases from V and 5 bases from J, with 19 bases in between. This CDR3 is 15 amino acids long. Germline lookup yields CDR1 MDHEN and CDR2 SYDVKM. CDR3 residues: CASRTNRDVKYGYTF. CDR3 in DNA: TGTGCCAGCAGAACCAATCGGGACGTAAAGTATGGCTACACCTTC.

This clonotype was counted only a few times. The chain joins TRBV6-1 to TRBJ1-2; D is possibly TRBD1 (6 bases). This CDR3 has 15 residues. Deletions cut 3 bases from V and 0 bases from J, with 11 bases between. Germline V gives CDR1 MNHNS, CDR2 SASEGT. This chain's CDR3 is CASSDRGLTNYGYTF. The DNA of the CDR3 is TGTGCCAGCAGTGACAGGGGACTAACTAACTATGGCTACACCTTC.